Listed below are T cell receptor beta chains from one sample, sequenced in a study of cytomegalovirus exposure and HLA in healthy donors. The protocol was immunoSEQ multiplex PCR, while the TCRdb copy is restricted to in-frame clones and leaves out a portion. The sample has some 85,000 clones, 78% seen once. Material: PBMCs. Receptors were obtained from a man aged 18 to 35 in good health and CMV-seropositive. Both conserved end residues are part of each CDR3. D genes are given only for firm matches. Rows may omit the clone size; those that give it use once, few, many or a size class.

j_gene	v_gene	abundance	d_gene	CDR3nt	CDR3aa
TRBJ1-1	TRBV10-3	-	TRBD1	TGTGCCATCGGGAACAGGGGAGCGGTGGACACTGAAGCTTTCTTT	CAIGNRGAVDTEAFF
TRBJ2-7	TRBV6-5	-	-	TGTGCCAGCGCCCGTAAAATAGGGGCCTACGAGCAGTACTTC	CASARKIGAYEQYF
TRBJ2-1	TRBV7-4	-	TRBD2	TGTGCCAGCAGCCCCTTTAACGGGAGGAAGGGTGAGCAGTTCTTC	CASSPFNGRKGEQFF
TRBJ1-5	TRBV6-1	-	TRBD1	TGTGCCAGCAACAGGGGCGGCAATCAGCCCCAGCATTTT	CASNRGGNQPQHF
TRBJ2-3	TRBV9	-	TRBD2	TGTGCCAGCGGGTCCGCGGGAGGGCCGAAAGATACGCAGTATTTT	CASGSAGGPKDTQYF
TRBJ1-1	TRBV13	once	TRBD1	TGTGCCAGCAGCCGGTCGACAGGGACGTTGAACACTGAAGCTTTCTTT	CASSRSTGTLNTEAFF
TRBJ2-2	TRBV10-3	-	TRBD2	TGTGCCATCAGCCGGACTAGCGGGATCAACACCGGGGAGCTGTTTTTT	CAISRTSGINTGELFF
TRBJ2-2	TRBV9	-	-	TGTGCCAGCAGGGAGGGAGTAGTAGGCACCGGGGAGCTGTTTTTT	CASREGVVGTGELFF
TRBJ2-5	TRBV29-1	-	TRBD2	TGCAGTATTACCCCGGGACTAGCCGTGGGGACCCAGTACTTC	CSITPGLAVGTQYF
TRBJ2-1	TRBV6-1	few	TRBD2	TGTGCCAGCAGTGAAGAAGCGGGACTCTACAATGAGCAGTTCTTC	CASSEEAGLYNEQFF
TRBJ2-2	TRBV4-1	-	-	TGCGCCAGCAGACCCCGGGACTGGTACACCGGGGAGCTGTTTTTT	CASRPRDWYTGELFF
TRBJ2-7	TRBV2	-	TRBD2	TGTGCCAGCAGACACCTAGCGGGTACCTACGAGCAGTACTTC	CASRHLAGTYEQYF
TRBJ1-1	TRBV5-6	-	TRBD1	TGTGCCAGCAGCGCTGACAGGGGTGAAGCTTTCTTT	CASSADRGEAFF
TRBJ2-5	TRBV9	few	-	TGTGCCAGCAGCGTAGGAGCGGGCGGAGAGACCCAGTACTTC	CASSVGAGGETQYF
TRBJ2-2	TRBV6-1	-	-	TGTGCCAGCGGAGGGCGGGCGAACACCGGGGAGCTGTTTTTT	CASGGRANTGELFF
TRBJ2-7	TRBV19	-	-	TGTGCCAGTAGTACGACAACCTCCCCGGAACAGTACTTC	CASSTTTSPEQYF
TRBJ2-2	TRBV4-1	once	-	TGCGCCAGCAGCCCCGATAAGCGGAGGGGAGGCGGGGAGCTGTTTTTT	CASSPDKRRGGGELFF
TRBJ2-1	TRBV4-1	once	-	TGCGCCAGCAGCCAAGACCCCGATAGCGGGACAGTCAATGAGCAGTTCTTC	CASSQDPDSGTVNEQFF
TRBJ2-2	TRBV4-1	few	-	TGCGCCAGCAGCCACGTGCGGGGTATTAACACCGGGGAGCTGTTTTTT	CASSHVRGINTGELFF
TRBJ2-7	TRBV20-1	-	-	TGCAGTGCTACCAGATACGAGCAGTACTTC	CSATRYEQYF
TRBJ2-5	TRBV6-1	-	TRBD1	TGTGCCAGCAAGACAGGGAAGATTGTGGAGACCCAGTACTTC	CASKTGKIVETQYF
TRBJ1-1	TRBV18	-	-	TGTGCCAGCTCATACGGACAGACGCTGAACACTGAAGCTTTCTTT	CASSYGQTLNTEAFF
TRBJ2-3	TRBV29-1	-	TRBD2	TGCAGCGTTGACATGGTAGCGGGAGCCTCAGATACGCAGTATTTT	CSVDMVAGASDTQYF
TRBJ1-2	TRBV7-9	-	-	TGTGCCAGCAGCAAAGAGGGTAACTATGGCTACACCTTC	CASSKEGNYGYTF
TRBJ2-5	TRBV4-2	-	TRBD1	TGTGCCAGCAGTGGGGGGACAGGGAAGCAAGAGACCCAGTACTTC	CASSGGTGKQETQYF
TRBJ1-2	TRBV6-5	-	-	TGTGCCAGCAGTTACTCGGGGAGCCTAAGTAATGGCTACACCTTC	CASSYSGSLSNGYTF
TRBJ2-5	TRBV10-3	-	-	TGTGCCATCAGCGAGAGGGGGCGCGGGGTGGAGACCCAGTACTTC	CAISERGRGVETQYF
TRBJ1-2	TRBV10-3	-	-	TGTGCCACCCAACCCCCTCGGAACTATGGCTACACCTTC	CATQPPRNYGYTF
TRBJ1-1	TRBV5-6	-	-	TGTGCCAGCAGCTTGGCCAGTAACACTGAAGCTTTCTTT	CASSLASNTEAFF
TRBJ1-1	TRBV7-9	medium-sized	-	TGTGCCAGCAGCTTATTCGGCGGGACTGAAGCTTTCTTT	CASSLFGGTEAFF
TRBJ2-5	TRBV28	-	-	TGTGCCAGCAGTTCCCAGATTGGGCATCAAGAGACCCAGTACTTC	CASSSQIGHQETQYF
TRBJ2-7	TRBV29-1	-	TRBD1	TGCAGCTACCTTGGGACAGGGCTCGAGCAGTACTTC	CSYLGTGLEQYF
TRBJ2-5	TRBV4-1	-	-	TGCGCCAGCAGCCAAGTCAGGCAAGAGACCCAGTACTTC	CASSQVRQETQYF
TRBJ1-1	TRBV6-4	-	-	TGTGCCAGCCGTCGACAGGCAATTCTGAACACTGAAGCTTTCTTT	CASRRQAILNTEAFF
TRBJ1-1	TRBV28	-	-	TGTGCCAGCAGCCTGTTACAGGGTCAGAACACTGAAGCTTTCTTT	CASSLLQGQNTEAFF
TRBJ1-1	TRBV9	-	-	TGTGCCAGCAGCGTAGGCCAGACAGGAAAGACTGAAGCTTTCTTT	CASSVGQTGKTEAFF
TRBJ1-5	TRBV27	-	-	TGTGCCAGCAGTTTAGTTACGGGGCAGCCCCAGCATTTT	CASSLVTGQPQHF
TRBJ2-5	TRBV9	-	TRBD2	TGTGCCAGCAGCGTAGCCTGGACTAGCTGGGAGACCCAGTACTTC	CASSVAWTSWETQYF
TRBJ2-1	TRBV5-1	-	TRBD2	TGCGCCAGCAGCTCCGGACTAGCGGGAATGTCCTACAATGAGCAGTTCTTC	CASSSGLAGMSYNEQFF
TRBJ2-7	TRBV9	few	-	TGTGCCAGCAGCCCCCGGCAGTACTTC	CASSPRQYF
TRBJ1-4	TRBV25-1	-	TRBD1	TGTGCCAGCACCCCACCAGGGACAGGGGTCGAAAAACTGTTTTTT	CASTPPGTGVEKLFF
TRBJ2-3	TRBV2	medium-sized	TRBD2	TGTGCCAGTATCCCGGGACTATCCCCCACAGATACGCAGTATTTT	CASIPGLSPTDTQYF
TRBJ2-7	TRBV27	-	-	TGTGCCAGCAGCTATCCGGGACAAGAGCAGTACTTC	CASSYPGQEQYF
TRBJ1-2	TRBV28	-	-	TGTGCCAGCAGGTTCGGGGAGGAAGGCTACACCTTC	CASRFGEEGYTF
TRBJ1-1	TRBV4-2	-	-	TGTGCCAGCAGTCGGACAACGGGCACTGAAGCTTTCTTT	CASSRTTGTEAFF
TRBJ2-5	TRBV28	-	-	TGTGCCAGCAGTTTGCCAGTTGGGGGGATCCAAGAGACCCAGTACTTC	CASSLPVGGIQETQYF
TRBJ1-6	TRBV6-1	-	TRBD1	TGTGCCAGCAGGGGGACAGGGGGTACAGGTTCACCCCTCCACTTT	CASRGTGGTGSPLHF
TRBJ2-7	TRBV11-2	-	-	TGTGCCAGCAGCTTCGGGACTTTTTTAGAGCAGTACTTC	CASSFGTFLEQYF
TRBJ1-2	TRBV6-1	-	TRBD1	TGTGCCAGCAGTGCTCGGACAGGGGGAATAAACTATGGCTACACCTTC	CASSARTGGINYGYTF